This T cell receptor beta chain appears in the sequencing data of a study of T-cell memory formation after mild COVID-19. TCRdb called the 5' RACE reads again in MiXCR, with one record for every CDR3 protein. The table has roughly 190,000 distinct CDR3 sequences, over 9.5% seen once. This clonotype was detected only a few times. V lost 2 bases to trimming and J lost 2 bases, with 17 bases between them. CDR1 is MDHEN and CDR2 is SYDVKM in the germline V gene. The length of the CDR3 is 17 residues. The sequence was collected from a man between 18 and 29 years old who had mild COVID-19 (a few samples of this study predate the infection). Cell type and time point are not known. This chain links TRBV28 with TRBJ2-3, with D perhaps TRBD2 (5 bases). Sequencing was performed on PBMCs or a T cell subset sorted from them (not recorded which). The CDR3 bases are TGTGCCAGCAGTTTAGGAATGTGGCGGGCGGCCACAGATACGCAGTATTTT. Its translation is CASSLGMWRAATDTQYF.